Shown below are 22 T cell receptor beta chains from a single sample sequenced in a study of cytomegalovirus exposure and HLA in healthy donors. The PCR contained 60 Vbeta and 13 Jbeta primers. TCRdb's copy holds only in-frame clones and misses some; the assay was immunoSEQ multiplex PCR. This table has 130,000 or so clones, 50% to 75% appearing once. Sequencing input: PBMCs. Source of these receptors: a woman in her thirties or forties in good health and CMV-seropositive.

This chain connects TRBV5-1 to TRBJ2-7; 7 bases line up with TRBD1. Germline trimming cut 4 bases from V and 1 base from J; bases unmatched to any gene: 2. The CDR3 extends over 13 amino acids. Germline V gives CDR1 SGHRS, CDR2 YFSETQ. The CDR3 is CASSPGQSYEQYF. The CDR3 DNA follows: TGCGCCAGCAGCCCGGGACAGTCCTACGAGCAGTACTTC.

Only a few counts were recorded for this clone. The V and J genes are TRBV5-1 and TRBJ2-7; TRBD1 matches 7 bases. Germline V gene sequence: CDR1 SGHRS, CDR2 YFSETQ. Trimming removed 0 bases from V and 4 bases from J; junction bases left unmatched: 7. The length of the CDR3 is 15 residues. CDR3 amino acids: CASSLEGTERYEQYF. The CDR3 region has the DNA TGCGCCAGCAGCTTGGAGGGGACAGAAAGATACGAGCAGTACTTC.

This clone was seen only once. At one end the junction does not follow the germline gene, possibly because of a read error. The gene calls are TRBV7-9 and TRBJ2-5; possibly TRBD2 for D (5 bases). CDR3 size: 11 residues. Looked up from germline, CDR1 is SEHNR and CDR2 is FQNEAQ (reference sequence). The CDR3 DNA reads TGTGCCAGCGGTTTGGGAGAGACCCGGTACTTC. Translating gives CASGLGETRYF.

DNA for the CDR3: TGTGCCAGCAGCTTCGACAGGGGGGATGGTTCACCCCTCCACTTT. It yields the protein CASSFDRGDGSPLHF. V gene TRBV6-5 combines with J gene TRBJ1-6; 9 positions match TRBD1. Germline V CDR1 and CDR2: MNHEY, SVGAGI. Unmatched junction bases numbered 9, after V lost 6 bases and J lost 9 bases. The CDR3 runs to 15 residues.

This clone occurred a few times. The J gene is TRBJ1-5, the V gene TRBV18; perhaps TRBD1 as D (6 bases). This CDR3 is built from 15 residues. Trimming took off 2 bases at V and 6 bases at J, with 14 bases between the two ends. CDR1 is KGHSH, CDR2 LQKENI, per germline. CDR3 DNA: TGTGCCAGCTCACCAAAGGGGGGGTCGGGTCAGCCCCAGCATTTT. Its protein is CASSPKGGSGQPQHF.

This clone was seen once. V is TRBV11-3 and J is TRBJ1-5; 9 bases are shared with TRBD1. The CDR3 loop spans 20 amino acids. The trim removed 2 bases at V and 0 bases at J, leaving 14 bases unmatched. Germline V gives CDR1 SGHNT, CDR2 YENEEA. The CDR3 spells CASSLPRRDRENSSNQPQHF. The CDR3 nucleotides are TGTGCCAGCAGCTTACCCAGGAGGGACAGGGAAAATAGTAGCAATCAGCCCCAGCATTTT.

The CDR3 DNA follows: TGTGCCAGCAGCCAAGAATGGCTACTAGCGGGCCGTCTCGATGAGCAGTTCTTC. Amino acid sequence: CASSQEWLLAGRLDEQFF. The V gene is TRBV4-2, the J gene TRBJ2-1; 9 nucleotides agree with TRBD2. Losses at the gene ends were 0 bases for V and 8 bases for J; bases not matched to a gene: 14. Germline V gives CDR1 LGHNA, CDR2 YNFKEQ. The CDR3 consists of 18 residues.

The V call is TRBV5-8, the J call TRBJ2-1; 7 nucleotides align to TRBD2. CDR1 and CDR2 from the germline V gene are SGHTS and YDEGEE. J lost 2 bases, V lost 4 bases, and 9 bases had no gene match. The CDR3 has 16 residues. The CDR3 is CASSTNRGLAYNEQFF. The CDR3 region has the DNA TGTGCCAGCAGCACCAACCGCGGACTAGCCTACAATGAGCAGTTCTTC. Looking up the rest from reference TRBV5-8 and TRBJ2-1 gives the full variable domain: EAGVTQSPTHLIKTRGQQATLRCSPISGHTSVYWYQQALGLGLQFLLWYDEGEERNRGNFPPRFSGRQFPNYSSELNVNALELEDSALYLCASSTNRGLAYNEQFFGPGTRLTVL.

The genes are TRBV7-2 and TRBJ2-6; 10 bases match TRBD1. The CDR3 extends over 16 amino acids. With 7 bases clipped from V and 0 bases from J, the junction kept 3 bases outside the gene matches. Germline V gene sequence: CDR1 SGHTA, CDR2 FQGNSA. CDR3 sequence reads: CASTRDRGSGANVLTF. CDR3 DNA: TGTGCCAGCACCCGGGACAGGGGCTCTGGGGCCAACGTCCTGACTTTC.

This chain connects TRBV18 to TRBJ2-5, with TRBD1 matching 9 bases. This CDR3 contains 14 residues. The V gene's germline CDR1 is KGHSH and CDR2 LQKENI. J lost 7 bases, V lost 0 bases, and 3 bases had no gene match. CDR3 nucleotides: TGTGCCAGCTCACCACCGGGGACAGGGCGGACCCAGTACTTC. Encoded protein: CASSPPGTGRTQYF.

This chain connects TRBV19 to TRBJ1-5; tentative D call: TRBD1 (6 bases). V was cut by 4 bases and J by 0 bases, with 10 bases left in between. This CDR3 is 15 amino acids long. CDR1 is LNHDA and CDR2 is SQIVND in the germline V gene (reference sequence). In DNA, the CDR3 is TGTGCCAGTAGTACGGGACATCCTAGCAATCAGCCCCAGCATTTT. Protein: CASSTGHPSNQPQHF.

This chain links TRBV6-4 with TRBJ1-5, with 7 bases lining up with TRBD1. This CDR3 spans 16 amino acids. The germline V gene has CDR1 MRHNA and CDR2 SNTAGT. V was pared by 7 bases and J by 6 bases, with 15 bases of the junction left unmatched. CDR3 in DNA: TGTGCCAGCACTCAAAGAGGACAGGCCGATGGTCAGCCCCAGCATTTT. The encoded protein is CASTQRGQADGQPQHF.

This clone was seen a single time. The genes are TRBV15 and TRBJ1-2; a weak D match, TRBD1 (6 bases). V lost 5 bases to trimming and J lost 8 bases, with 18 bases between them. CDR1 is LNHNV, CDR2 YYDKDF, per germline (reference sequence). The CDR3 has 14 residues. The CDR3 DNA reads TGTGCCACCAGCTATCGGGACACAGTGCGGGGCTACACCTTC. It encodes CATSYRDTVRGYTF.

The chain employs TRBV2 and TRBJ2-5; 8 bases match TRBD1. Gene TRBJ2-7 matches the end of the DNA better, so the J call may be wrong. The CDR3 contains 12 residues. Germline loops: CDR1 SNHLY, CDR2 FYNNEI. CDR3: CAFRDRSYEQYF. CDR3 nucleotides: TGTGCCTTCCGGGACAGGTCCTACGAGCAGTACTTC.

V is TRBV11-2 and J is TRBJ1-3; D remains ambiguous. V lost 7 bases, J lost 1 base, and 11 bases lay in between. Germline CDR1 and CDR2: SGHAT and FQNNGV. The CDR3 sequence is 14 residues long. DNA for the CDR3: TGTGCCAGCACCCTGAGGCAGTCTGGAAACACCATATATTTT. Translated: CASTLRQSGNTIYF.

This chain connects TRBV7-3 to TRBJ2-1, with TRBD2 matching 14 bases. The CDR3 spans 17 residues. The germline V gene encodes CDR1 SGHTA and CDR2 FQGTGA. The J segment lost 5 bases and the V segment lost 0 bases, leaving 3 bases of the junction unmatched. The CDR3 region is CASSLTGGLAGDNEQFF. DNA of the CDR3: TGTGCCAGCAGCTTAACCGGGGGACTAGCGGGGGACAATGAGCAGTTCTTC.

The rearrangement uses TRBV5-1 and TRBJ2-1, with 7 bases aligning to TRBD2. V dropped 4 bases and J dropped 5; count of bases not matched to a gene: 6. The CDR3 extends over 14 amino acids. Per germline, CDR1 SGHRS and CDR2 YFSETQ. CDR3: CASSKAGPNNEQFF. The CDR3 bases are TGCGCCAGCAGCAAAGCGGGGCCTAACAATGAGCAGTTCTTC.

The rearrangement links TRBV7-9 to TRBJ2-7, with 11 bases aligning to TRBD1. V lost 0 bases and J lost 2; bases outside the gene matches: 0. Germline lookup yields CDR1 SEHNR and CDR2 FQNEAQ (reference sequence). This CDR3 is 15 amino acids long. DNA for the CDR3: TGTGCCAGCAGCTTAGCGGGACAGGGGGCCTACGAGCAGTACTTC. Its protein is CASSLAGQGAYEQYF. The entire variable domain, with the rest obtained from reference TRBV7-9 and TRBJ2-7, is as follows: DTGVSQNPRHKITKRGQNVTFRCDPISEHNRLYWYRQTLGQGPEFLTYFQNEAQLEKSRLLSDRFSAERPKGSFSTLEIQRTEQGDSAMYLCASSLAGQGAYEQYFGPGTRLTVT.

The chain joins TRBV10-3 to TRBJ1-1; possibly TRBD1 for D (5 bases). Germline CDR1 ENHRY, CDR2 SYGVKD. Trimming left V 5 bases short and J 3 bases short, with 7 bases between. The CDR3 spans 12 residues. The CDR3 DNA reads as TGTGCCATCAGTTGGGGGGACACTGAAGCTTTCTTT. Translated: CAISWGDTEAFF.

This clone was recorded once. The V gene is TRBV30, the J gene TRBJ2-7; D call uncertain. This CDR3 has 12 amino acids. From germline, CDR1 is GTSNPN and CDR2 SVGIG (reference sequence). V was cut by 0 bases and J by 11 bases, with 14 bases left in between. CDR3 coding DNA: TGTGCCTGGAGTGTTGTCGACAACATGAAGTACTTC. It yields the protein CAWSVVDNMKYF.

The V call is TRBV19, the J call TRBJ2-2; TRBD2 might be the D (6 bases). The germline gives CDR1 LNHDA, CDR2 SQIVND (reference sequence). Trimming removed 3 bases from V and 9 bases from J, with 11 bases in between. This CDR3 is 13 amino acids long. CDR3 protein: CASSIRRGWELFF. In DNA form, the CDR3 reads TGTGCCAGTAGTATTAGGAGGGGATGGGAGCTGTTTTTT. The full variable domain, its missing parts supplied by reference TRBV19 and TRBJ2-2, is DGGITQSPKYLFRKEGQNVTLSCEQNLNHDAMYWYRQDPGQGLRLIYYSQIVNDFQKGDIAEGYSVSREKKESFPLTVTSAQKNPTAFYLCASSIRRGWELFFGEGSRLTVL.

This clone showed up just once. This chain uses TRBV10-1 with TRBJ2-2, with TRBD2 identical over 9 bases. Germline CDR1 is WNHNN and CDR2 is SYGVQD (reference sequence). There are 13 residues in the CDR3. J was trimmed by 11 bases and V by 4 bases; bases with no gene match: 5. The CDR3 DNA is TGCGCCAGCAGTGCTAGCGGGGCGAGAGAGCTGTTTTTT. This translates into CASSASGARELFF.